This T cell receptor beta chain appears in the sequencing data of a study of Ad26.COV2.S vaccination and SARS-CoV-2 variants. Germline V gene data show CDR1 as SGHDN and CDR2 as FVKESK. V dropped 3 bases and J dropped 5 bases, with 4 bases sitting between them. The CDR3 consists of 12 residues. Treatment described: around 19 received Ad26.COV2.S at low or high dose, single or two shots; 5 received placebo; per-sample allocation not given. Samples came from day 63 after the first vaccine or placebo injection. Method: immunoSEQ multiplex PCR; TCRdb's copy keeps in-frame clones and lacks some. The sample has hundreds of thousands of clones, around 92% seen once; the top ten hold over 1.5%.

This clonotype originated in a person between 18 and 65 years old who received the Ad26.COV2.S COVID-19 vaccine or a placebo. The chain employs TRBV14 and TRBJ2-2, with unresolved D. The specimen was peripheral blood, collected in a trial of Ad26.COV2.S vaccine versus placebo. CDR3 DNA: TGTGCCAGCAGCCAGGGGACCGGGGAGCTGTTTTTT. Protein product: CASSQGTGELFF.